The 19 T cell receptor beta chains below come from one sample, sequenced in a study of shared clonotypes between healthy human individuals. The protocol was immunoSEQ multiplex PCR, while the TCRdb copy is restricted to in-frame clones and leaves out a portion. The sample holds just over 2,000,000 clones; approximately 94% are singletons and the top ten take 0.85% to 1.3%. Naive CD8 cells were CD45RO-negative, positively selected for CCR7, excluding terminally differentiated effector memory CD45RA+ cells. The sequenced material came from naive CD8+ T cells sorted from blood. The receptor source for this set is a man aged 18 to 30 in good health.

This chain connects TRBV2 to TRBJ2-2; no clear D gene. The CDR3 consists of 13 residues. The V gene's germline CDR1 is SNHLY and CDR2 FYNNEI. Trimming left V 6 bases short and J 2 bases short, with 7 bases between. CDR3 bases: TGTGCCAGCAGCCACGGTAACACCGGGGAGCTGTTTTTT. This gives the protein CASSHGNTGELFF.

With respect to this clone: The junction differs from germline at one of its ends, possibly a read error. V and J are TRBV2 and TRBJ2-7; D gene uncertain. This CDR3 is 16 amino acids long. The germline V gene encodes CDR1 SNHLY and CDR2 FYNNEI. In nucleotides, the CDR3 is TGTGCCAGCACTGAAGACGGCGCCTATGGTGGCTACGAGCAGTACTTC. Residues: CASTEDGAYGGYEQYF. Full variable domain (remainder filled in from reference TRBV2 and TRBJ2-7): EPEVTQTPSHQVTQMGQEVILRCVPISNHLYFYWYRQILGQKVEFLVSFYNNEISEKSEIFDDQFSVERPDGSNFTLKIRSTKLEDSAMYFCASTEDGAYGGYEQYFGPGTRLTVT.

V gene TRBV4-1 combines with J gene TRBJ1-5, with no clear D. Germline values: CDR1 MGHRA, CDR2 YSYEKL. This CDR3 spans 16 amino acids. Trimming took off 2 bases at V and 1 base at J, with 12 bases between the two ends. The CDR3 nucleotides read TGCGCCAGCAGCCAATTGGACGGAGGGAGCAATCAGCCCCAGCATTTT. Translated, it gives CASSQLDGGSNQPQHF.

Worth noting for this clone: The sample carries other DNA sequences with the same CDR3. This chain connects TRBV20-1 to TRBJ2-7; D is unclear. The germline gives CDR1 DFQATT, CDR2 SNEGSKA (reference sequence). With 6 bases removed from V and 4 bases from J, the gap between germline ends came to 10 bases. The length of the CDR3 is 11 residues. CDR3 region: CSAGWSYEQYF. The DNA of the CDR3 is TGCAGTGCCGGGTGGTCTTACGAGCAGTACTTC.

The V gene is TRBV9, the J gene TRBJ2-1; a possible D gene is TRBD1 (6 bases). V gave up 0 bases and J gave up 6 bases, with 19 bases separating them. There are 17 residues in the CDR3. Germline V gene lookup returns CDR1 SGDLS and CDR2 YYNGEE. The CDR3: CASSVAEGQMGFNEQFF. CDR3 bases: TGTGCCAGCAGCGTAGCGGAAGGACAGATGGGATTCAATGAGCAGTTCTTC.

The J gene is TRBJ2-3, the V gene TRBV19; no reliable D call. CDR1 is LNHDA, CDR2 SQIVND, per germline (reference sequence). This CDR3 is 13 amino acids long. V was trimmed by 5 bases and J by 2 bases, leaving 8 bases between them. Here the CDR3 reads CASSPELTDTQYF. The CDR3 DNA is TGTGCCAGTAGTCCCGAACTCACAGATACGCAGTATTTT.

The rearrangement uses TRBV7-9 and TRBJ2-7, with TRBD1 identical over 8 bases. The CDR3 spans 15 residues. The germline V gene has CDR1 SEHNR and CDR2 FQNEAQ (reference sequence). Trimming cost V 0 bases and J 2 bases; bases outside gene matches: 3. CDR3 nucleotide sequence: TGTGCCAGCAGCTTAGCGACAGGGGCGACCTACGAGCAGTACTTC. Protein: CASSLATGATYEQYF.

V gene TRBV28 combines with J gene TRBJ1-6; 8 bases match TRBD1. The CDR3 is 15 amino acids. In germline, CDR1 is MDHEN, CDR2 SYDVKM. CDR3 amino acids: CAVWPTGDYNSPLHF. The CDR3 coding sequence is TGTGCAGTATGGCCGACAGGGGATTATAATTCACCCCTCCACTTT.

The V and J genes are TRBV6-6 and TRBJ2-1, with 9 bases identical to TRBD2. The germline V gene has CDR1 MNHNY and CDR2 SVGAGI (reference sequence). The CDR3 is 14 residues long. Trimming at V came to 4 bases and at J to 7 bases, leaving 5 bases not matched to a gene. CDR3 bases: TGTGCCAGCAGTTTCTCCAGCGGGGGGAATGAGCAGTTCTTC. It specifies CASSFSSGGNEQFF.

This clone appeared once. The chain has TRBV4-3 and TRBJ2-7, with D possibly TRBD1 on 6 matching bases. V lost 0 bases and J lost 4, with 13 bases in between. This CDR3 comprises 15 residues. Germline CDR1 LGHNA, CDR2 YSLEER. The CDR3: CASSQDRGSGYEQYF. CDR3 in DNA: TGCGCCAGCAGCCAAGATAGGGGGTCAGGGTACGAGCAGTACTTC.

The chain links TRBV6-1 to TRBJ2-1; D is unclear. The germline CDR1 and CDR2 sequences are MNHNS and SASEGT. The CDR3 has 13 residues. The V end lost 1 base, the J end lost 8 bases, and 9 bases lay between the germline ends. The CDR3 spells CASSEGLADEQFF. CDR3 bases: TGTGCCAGCAGTGAAGGGCTGGCGGATGAGCAGTTCTTC.

V is TRBV18 and J is TRBJ1-2, with D perhaps TRBD1 (6 bases). Trimming took 5 bases from V and 4 from J, leaving 14 bases between them. The CDR3 runs 14 residues. Germline values: CDR1 KGHSH, CDR2 LQKENI. The CDR3, as DNA: TGTGCCAGCTCAGAACAGGGTAATGGCTATGGCTACACCTTC. As protein: CASSEQGNGYGYTF.

V usage is TRBV11-2 and J usage is TRBJ2-7; 14 bases fit TRBD2. Germline CDR1 is SGHAT and CDR2 is FQNNGV. The CDR3 spans 17 residues. After removal of 5 bases from V and 6 bases from J, the junction contained 12 bases not matched to a gene. CDR3 protein: CASSRRGTSGSGAEQYF. The CDR3 DNA sequence: TGTGCCAGCAGCCGACGAGGGACTAGCGGGAGTGGGGCCGAGCAGTACTTC. Full variable domain (remainder filled in from reference TRBV11-2 and TRBJ2-7): EAGVAQSPRYKIIEKRQSVAFWCNPISGHATLYWYQQILGQGPKLLIQFQNNGVVDDSQLPKDRFSAERLKGVDSTLKIQPAKLEDSAVYLCASSRRGTSGSGAEQYFGPGTRLTVT.

The chain recombines TRBV7-9 with TRBJ2-7; TRBD1 agrees at 8 bases. Looked up from germline, CDR1 is SEHNR and CDR2 is FQNEAQ (reference sequence). V gave up 3 bases and J gave up 2 bases; unmatched junction bases: 3. The CDR3 is 14 amino acids. The CDR3 coding sequence is TGTGCCAGCAGCTTTCCGGGACAGGCCTACGAGCAGTACTTC. This sequence encodes CASSFPGQAYEQYF.

This chain uses TRBV30 with TRBJ2-7, with D uncertain. Germline lookup yields CDR1 GTSNPN and CDR2 SVGIG (reference sequence). V lost 5 bases, J lost 1 base, and 9 bases lay in between. The CDR3 spans 12 residues. The CDR3 DNA reads as TGTGCCTGGGACCACGGATCCTACGAGCAGTACTTC. Protein sequence: CAWDHGSYEQYF. The full variable domain, rest sourced from reference TRBV30 and TRBJ2-7, is SQTIHQWPATLVQPVGSPLSLECTVEGTSNPNLYWYRQAAGRGLQLLFYSVGIGQISSEVPQNLSASRPQDRQFILSSKKLLLSDSGFYLCAWDHGSYEQYFGPGTRLTVT.

Points on this clone: The same CDR3 arises from other DNA sequences in this sample as well. CDR3 bases: TGCGCCAGCAGCCAAGATTTAAGCTACGAGCAGTACTTC. Translated, it gives CASSQDLSYEQYF. V usage is TRBV4-1 and J usage is TRBJ2-7, with D unresolved. Trimming left V 0 bases short and J 3 bases short, with 6 bases between. The CDR3 consists of 13 residues. Germline V lookup: CDR1 MGHRA, CDR2 YSYEKL.

V usage is TRBV19 and J usage is TRBJ1-2; TRBD1 might be the D (6 bases). The CDR3 is made up of 13 amino acids. Germline CDR1 reads LNHDA; CDR2 reads SQIVND (reference sequence). The V end lost 5 bases, the J end lost 4 bases, and 11 bases lay between the germline ends. The CDR3 DNA reads as TGTGCCAGTAGTCCCGGGACAAGCTATGGCTACACCTTC. It yields the protein CASSPGTSYGYTF.

This chain connects TRBV4-3 to TRBJ1-2; no definite D call. Trimming stripped 4 bases from V and 0 bases from J, with 15 bases between. CDR1 is LGHNA and CDR2 is YSLEER in the germline V gene. The CDR3 runs 16 residues. CDR3 sequence: CASSPTRGPSNYGYTF. The CDR3 coding sequence is TGCGCCAGCAGCCCGACTAGAGGCCCCTCTAACTATGGCTACACCTTC.

The chain couples TRBV9 to TRBJ2-2; TRBD2 is a possible D gene (6 bases). This CDR3 comprises 19 residues. Germline CDR1 reads SGDLS; CDR2 reads YYNGEE. With 3 bases removed from V and 2 bases from J, the gap between germline ends came to 23 bases. As DNA, the CDR3 is TGTGCCAGCAGCGCCGATTGGGGACCCGCCGGGGGTAACACCGGGGAGCTGTTTTTT. Protein sequence: CASSADWGPAGGNTGELFF.